This T cell receptor (beta chain) was retrieved from a study of spatial heterogeneity in lung cancer. The time point denotes: blood at routine non-recurrence follow-up after resection. This clonotype was picked up a small number of times. The V gene lost 4 bases and the J gene lost 1 base, with 11 bases spanning the gap. Germline-derived CDR1 and CDR2 are PRHDT and FYEKMQ (reference sequence). The CDR3 consists of 14 residues. TCRdb passed the 5' RACE reads through MiXCR, listing each CDR3 protein once. Of 35,000 to 55,000 distinct CDR3 sequences listed, about an eighth were seen once; the top ten hold roughly 32%.

The sequences come from PBMCs, collected at follow-up. This TCR derives from a male donor with early-stage non-small cell lung cancer. The V and J genes are TRBV13 and TRBJ2-7; D not certain. The CDR3 DNA sequence: TGTGCCAGCAGCTCCTCCCGAAATTCCTACGAGCAGTACTTC. This sequence encodes CASSSSRNSYEQYF.